This entry describes one TCR beta chain. Its antigen is undetermined. This specimen belongs to a study of vaccination effects on CD4 cells after COVID-19. Study-level results: The authors studied few convalescent patients and collected no early post-infection timepoints.

Clones were sequenced by immunoSEQ multiplex PCR, and TCRdb holds only the in-frame ones, with some missing. The table lists about 26,000 clones, 75% to 80% of them singletons. Sequencing was preceded by expansion of antigen-specific CD4+ T cells with viral peptide pools in the ViraFEST assay. A roughly 10-day culture period preceded the isolation of CD4+ T cells. Participants were given two doses of BNT162b2 or mRNA-1273 vaccine. Each well held 2 million to 2.5 million PBMC cultured with around 10 ug/ml peptides and roughly 9.7 IU/ml IL-2. On day 3 and again on day 7, half the medium was replaced with IL-2 medium. The receptor was derived from a human donor who received a COVID-19 vaccine. Some clones in this sample may be carry-over from other donors' samples. The sequencing here drew on CD4+ T cells from PBMCs cultured with SARS-CoV-2 spike peptides, taken after COVID-19 vaccination.

The CDR3 DNA follows: TGTGCCAGCAGCTCCGAAACCATGAGGGATGAAGCTTTCTTT. Protein: CASSSETMRDEAFF. The rearrangement joins TRBV4-2 to TRBJ1-1; D uncertain. Germline loops: CDR1 LGHNA, CDR2 YNFKEQ. The CDR3 extends over 14 amino acids. Trimming removed 5 bases from V and 7 bases from J, with 17 bases in between.